These T cell receptor beta chains were read from a single sample in a study of post-analysis software for immune sequencing data. TCRdb re-analysed the PCR reads in MiXCR, keeping a single row per CDR3 protein. The sample lists 450,000 or so distinct CDR3 sequences; approximately 45% were seen once. Sequenced: blood. The receptors derive from a girl aged 5 to 17 with multiple sclerosis. CDR3s include the opening cysteine and the closing phenylalanine or tryptophan. Fields, in order: CDR3 DNA, CDR3 protein, J gene, V gene, clone size, D gene. The D gene is left open where the match is weak. Rows may omit the clone size; those that give it use once, few, many or a size class.

CDR3 DNA: TGCAGTGCTAGTCCCGCAGGGGGCGATGGAAATACGCAGTATTTT
CDR3 protein: CSASPAGGDGNTQYF
J gene: TRBJ2-3
V gene: TRBV20-1
clone size: -
D gene: TRBD1

CDR3 DNA: TGTGCCAGCAGTTCTAGGTTTGAAGCTTTCTTT
CDR3 protein: CASSSRFEAFF
J gene: TRBJ1-1
V gene: TRBV6-6
clone size: few
D gene: -

CDR3 DNA: TGTGCCAGCAGCTTAAGGGGACCCGTCAATGAGCAGTTCTTC
CDR3 protein: CASSLRGPVNEQFF
J gene: TRBJ2-1
V gene: TRBV7-6
clone size: -
D gene: -

CDR3 DNA: TGTGCCAGCAGCCAGGGGTGGGGATCACCCCTCCACTTT
CDR3 protein: CASSQGWGSPLHF
J gene: TRBJ1-6
V gene: TRBV14
clone size: few
D gene: -

CDR3 DNA: TGTGCCAGCAGTGACCCGGCTGGACCCATCTTTGAGCAGTACTTC
CDR3 protein: CASSDPAGPIFEQYF
J gene: TRBJ2-7
V gene: TRBV2
clone size: -
D gene: -

CDR3 DNA: TGTGCCAGCTCACCACCCGGGACTAGCTACAATGAGCAGTTCTTC
CDR3 protein: CASSPPGTSYNEQFF
J gene: TRBJ2-1
V gene: TRBV18
clone size: -
D gene: TRBD2

CDR3 DNA: TGTGCCAGCAGTATGGACAGGGGCCACGAGCAGTACTTC
CDR3 protein: CASSMDRGHEQYF
J gene: TRBJ2-7
V gene: TRBV12-3/TRBV12-4
clone size: -
D gene: TRBD1

CDR3 DNA: TGTGCCAGTAGACAGGACGATCAGCCCCAGCATTTT
CDR3 protein: CASRQDDQPQHF
J gene: TRBJ1-5
V gene: TRBV28
clone size: -
D gene: -

CDR3 DNA: TGTGCCAGCAGTCACCAGGACTACGAGCAGTACTTC
CDR3 protein: CASSHQDYEQYF
J gene: TRBJ2-7
V gene: TRBV12-3/TRBV12-4
clone size: -
D gene: -

CDR3 DNA: TGCAGTGCTAGGGGGGACAGGGGGTACTATGAGCAGTTCTTC
CDR3 protein: CSARGDRGYYEQFF
J gene: TRBJ2-1
V gene: TRBV20-1
clone size: -
D gene: TRBD1

CDR3 DNA: TGTGCCACCTTATCCTCGGGGAACGAGCAGTACTTC
CDR3 protein: CATLSSGNEQYF
J gene: TRBJ2-7
V gene: TRBV28
clone size: -
D gene: -

CDR3 DNA: TGTGCCACCAGTGATTTAGGAGGTACGCAGTATTTT
CDR3 protein: CATSDLGGTQYF
J gene: TRBJ2-3
V gene: TRBV24-1
clone size: -
D gene: -

CDR3 DNA: TGCGCCAGCAGCCTCGGCGGGACAGTATTCAATCAGCCCCAGCATTTT
CDR3 protein: CASSLGGTVFNQPQHF
J gene: TRBJ1-5
V gene: TRBV4-1
clone size: -
D gene: TRBD1

CDR3 DNA: TGTGCCAGCAGTGGGCCATTAGCCTTGGGATGGAATGAGCAGTTCTTC
CDR3 protein: CASSGPLALGWNEQFF
J gene: TRBJ2-1
V gene: TRBV27
clone size: many
D gene: -

CDR3 DNA: TGTGCCATCAGCCAGGGGATTACACACACAGATACGCAGTATTTT
CDR3 protein: CAISQGITHTDTQYF
J gene: TRBJ2-3
V gene: TRBV10-3
clone size: -
D gene: -

CDR3 DNA: TGCAGTGCTAGCGTGGGGCAGGGTCTGAACTATGGCTACACCTTC
CDR3 protein: CSASVGQGLNYGYTF
J gene: TRBJ1-2
V gene: TRBV20-1
clone size: -
D gene: -

CDR3 DNA: TGTGCCAGCAGCTTGTACCAGTTAAGCAATCAGCCCCAGCATTTT
CDR3 protein: CASSLYQLSNQPQHF
J gene: TRBJ1-5
V gene: TRBV5-6
clone size: -
D gene: -

CDR3 DNA: TGCAGCGTTGAAGACGGATATAATGAAAAACTGTTTTTT
CDR3 protein: CSVEDGYNEKLFF
J gene: TRBJ1-4
V gene: TRBV29-1
clone size: -
D gene: -

CDR3 DNA: TGTGCCAGCAGTTGGGGGGTACTTGGCAATGAGCAGTTCTTC
CDR3 protein: CASSWGVLGNEQFF
J gene: TRBJ2-1
V gene: TRBV12-3/TRBV12-4
clone size: -
D gene: -

CDR3 DNA: TGTGCCAGCAGCTTAGGCCGACAGACAGGGAATTTTGACTATGGCTACACCTTC
CDR3 protein: CASSLGRQTGNFDYGYTF
J gene: TRBJ1-2
V gene: TRBV7-9
clone size: few
D gene: TRBD1

CDR3 DNA: TGTGCCAGCAGGAATACCGGGTCCAACTCCTACGAGCAGTACTTC
CDR3 protein: CASRNTGSNSYEQYF
J gene: TRBJ2-7
V gene: TRBV7-3
clone size: once
D gene: -

CDR3 DNA: TGCAGTGCTAGCCCTCAGGGGGCATACTACAATGAGCAGTTCTTC
CDR3 protein: CSASPQGAYYNEQFF
J gene: TRBJ2-1
V gene: TRBV20-1
clone size: -
D gene: TRBD1

CDR3 DNA: TGTGCCGGCAGGCCGACAGGGGGCCTGGAGACCCAGTACTTC
CDR3 protein: CAGRPTGGLETQYF
J gene: TRBJ2-5
V gene: TRBV27
clone size: -
D gene: TRBD1

CDR3 DNA: TGCAGCGTTGAAGCAGTCCGGCAGGGAGGCGGCTACACCTTC
CDR3 protein: CSVEAVRQGGGYTF
J gene: TRBJ1-2
V gene: TRBV29-1
clone size: few
D gene: -

CDR3 DNA: TGTGCCAGCAGTTTAGTAGTGAACCAAGAGACCCAGTACTTC
CDR3 protein: CASSLVVNQETQYF
J gene: TRBJ2-5
V gene: TRBV12-3/TRBV12-4
clone size: few
D gene: -

CDR3 DNA: TGTGCCAGCAGCCTTGACTCCTATGGGTCCTACAATGAGCAGTTCTTC
CDR3 protein: CASSLDSYGSYNEQFF
J gene: TRBJ2-1
V gene: TRBV12-3/TRBV12-4
clone size: few
D gene: -

CDR3 DNA: TGCGCCAGCAGCTCCCAAGCGGGAGGAGGAGATACGCAGTATTTT
CDR3 protein: CASSSQAGGGDTQYF
J gene: TRBJ2-3
V gene: TRBV5-1
clone size: few
D gene: TRBD2

CDR3 DNA: TGCAGCGTTGACAGCGGGAGGGCTCACAATGAGCAGTACTTC
CDR3 protein: CSVDSGRAHNEQYF
J gene: TRBJ2-5
V gene: TRBV29-1
clone size: -
D gene: TRBD2

CDR3 DNA: TGCAGCGTTGATCAAGGGACAGGGACCTACGAGCAGTACTTC
CDR3 protein: CSVDQGTGTYEQYF
J gene: TRBJ2-7
V gene: TRBV29-1
clone size: once
D gene: TRBD1

CDR3 DNA: TGTGTCAGCAGCTTCGGCACAAATTCCTACGAGCAGTACTTC
CDR3 protein: CVSSFGTNSYEQYF
J gene: TRBJ2-7
V gene: TRBV11-2
clone size: -
D gene: -

CDR3 DNA: TGTGCCAGCAGTCGGACAAGAAATCAGCCCCAGCATTTT
CDR3 protein: CASSRTRNQPQHF
J gene: TRBJ1-5
V gene: TRBV6-2/TRBV6-3
clone size: few
D gene: -

CDR3 DNA: TGTGCCAGCAGCCCTACTAGCGGACTTCGCACAGATACGCAGTATTTT
CDR3 protein: CASSPTSGLRTDTQYF
J gene: TRBJ2-3
V gene: TRBV7-2
clone size: -
D gene: TRBD2

CDR3 DNA: TGTGCCAGCAGCTTATCTTGGCTCCTCTCCTACGAGCAGTACTTC
CDR3 protein: CASSLSWLLSYEQYF
J gene: TRBJ2-7
V gene: TRBV7-2
clone size: few
D gene: -

CDR3 DNA: TGTGCCAGCAGTTTCACTAGCGGGAACTTTGCCTACGAGCAGTACTTC
CDR3 protein: CASSFTSGNFAYEQYF
J gene: TRBJ2-7
V gene: TRBV12-3/TRBV12-4
clone size: -
D gene: TRBD2

CDR3 DNA: TGTGCCAGCGAGGAGGGGGGGGAGCAGTACTTC
CDR3 protein: CASEEGGEQYF
J gene: TRBJ2-7
V gene: TRBV12-3/TRBV12-4
clone size: -
D gene: -

CDR3 DNA: TGTGCCAGCAGCTTAGCGCAGGGAGGGTATGGCTACACCTTC
CDR3 protein: CASSLAQGGYGYTF
J gene: TRBJ1-2
V gene: TRBV13
clone size: -
D gene: -

CDR3 DNA: TGTGCCAGCAGTTTCATGGACGGAGGCTACACCTTC
CDR3 protein: CASSFMDGGYTF
J gene: TRBJ1-2
V gene: TRBV6-5
clone size: few
D gene: -

CDR3 DNA: TGTGCCAGCAGTCAAGAGAATGAGGGCTGGGAGACCCAGTACTTC
CDR3 protein: CASSQENEGWETQYF
J gene: TRBJ2-5
V gene: TRBV3-1
clone size: -
D gene: -

CDR3 DNA: TGCGCCAGCAGCTTGGCCGGAGAGCGGGTTGTACAGGGAATCGAGCAGTACTTC
CDR3 protein: CASSLAGERVVQGIEQYF
J gene: TRBJ2-7
V gene: TRBV5-1
clone size: few
D gene: -

CDR3 DNA: TGTGCTACGCCGGGTCTAGCCAAAAACATTCAGTACTTC
CDR3 protein: CATPGLAKNIQYF
J gene: TRBJ2-4
V gene: TRBV11-3
clone size: -
D gene: -

CDR3 DNA: TGTGCCAGCAGTTCCCAAGGGCTAGGGAGGGATGAGCAGTTCTTC
CDR3 protein: CASSSQGLGRDEQFF
J gene: TRBJ2-1
V gene: TRBV27
clone size: -
D gene: TRBD2

CDR3 DNA: TGTGCCAGCCAGGGGCGGGAGGCCGCCGAGCAGTTCTTC
CDR3 protein: CASQGREAAEQFF
J gene: TRBJ2-1
V gene: TRBV6-2/TRBV6-3
clone size: -
D gene: TRBD2

CDR3 DNA: TGTGCCAGCAGCCAAGATTCAGGGAGCGGCGAGTACTTC
CDR3 protein: CASSQDSGSGEYF
J gene: TRBJ2-7
V gene: TRBV4-2
clone size: -
D gene: -

CDR3 DNA: TGTGCCAGCAGCTTAGGGTCAGGGGGTAACTATGGCTACACCTTC
CDR3 protein: CASSLGSGGNYGYTF
J gene: TRBJ1-2
V gene: TRBV7-2
clone size: -
D gene: TRBD1

CDR3 DNA: TGCGCCGGCAGCCAAGCCCCGGGACAGGTGGCCTACGAGCAGTACTTC
CDR3 protein: CAGSQAPGQVAYEQYF
J gene: TRBJ2-7
V gene: TRBV4-1
clone size: few
D gene: TRBD1

CDR3 DNA: TGCAGCGGGGGACAGGAAAATGAAAAACTGTTTTTT
CDR3 protein: CSGGQENEKLFF
J gene: TRBJ1-4
V gene: TRBV29-1
clone size: -
D gene: TRBD1

CDR3 DNA: TGCGCCAGCAGCCCAGGGGGCAACGAGCAGTACTTC
CDR3 protein: CASSPGGNEQYF
J gene: TRBJ2-7
V gene: TRBV5-1
clone size: -
D gene: TRBD1

CDR3 DNA: TGCAGTGCCACCGGGACAGCCTTCGGCTACACCTTC
CDR3 protein: CSATGTAFGYTF
J gene: TRBJ1-2
V gene: TRBV20-1
clone size: -
D gene: TRBD1